The clone carrying this T cell receptor beta chain was observed a handful of times. What it binds is not known. Every bit of the isolated RNA underwent reverse transcription, so sequencing read expressed TCRB transcripts. Sequenced by immunoSEQ multiplex PCR; TCRdb stores in-frame clones only, minus some. The sample has about 130,000 clones; roughly 10% are singletons. The data derive from a study of beta chain features in type 1 diabetes. The study's findings and limits: Type 1 diabetes patients showed a moderate but significant shortening of TCRB CDR3s in all four CD4+ subsets. At VDJ recombination sites, type 1 diabetes patients had fewer insertions and more deleted nucleotides.

Germline V gene data show CDR1 as SGHTA and CDR2 as FQGNSA. CDR3 length: 15 residues. V lost 8 bases and J lost 5, with 19 bases in between. A single heparinised draw of 95 to 150 mL on average was taken per donor. Based on CD45RO/CCR7/CD25/CD127/CD95/CD27, CD4+ regulatory, stem cell-like memory, naive and central memory cells were sorted. The receptor comes from a man between 25 and 39 years old with type 1 diabetes. This chain links TRBV7-2 with TRBJ2-1; a possible D gene is TRBD2 (7 bases). Sequenced sample: central memory CD4+ T cells from blood. CDR3 coding DNA: TGTGCCAGCTCACTGGCGGGGGCCGTCCACAATGAGCAGTTCTTC. Translated: CASSLAGAVHNEQFF.